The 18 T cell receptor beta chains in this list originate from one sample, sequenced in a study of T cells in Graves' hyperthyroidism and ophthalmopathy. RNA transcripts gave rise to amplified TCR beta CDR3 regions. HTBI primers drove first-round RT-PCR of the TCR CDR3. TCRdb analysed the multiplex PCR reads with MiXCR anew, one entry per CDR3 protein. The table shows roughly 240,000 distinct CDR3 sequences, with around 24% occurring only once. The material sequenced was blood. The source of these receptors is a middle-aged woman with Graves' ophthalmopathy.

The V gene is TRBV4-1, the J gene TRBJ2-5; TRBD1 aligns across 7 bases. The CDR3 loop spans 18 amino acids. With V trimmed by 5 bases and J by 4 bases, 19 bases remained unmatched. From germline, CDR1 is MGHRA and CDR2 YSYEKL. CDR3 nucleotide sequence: TGCGCCAGCAGCTATTCCCCCCCGACAGGGTTTGCAGGAGAGACCCAGTACTTC. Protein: CASSYSPPTGFAGETQYF.

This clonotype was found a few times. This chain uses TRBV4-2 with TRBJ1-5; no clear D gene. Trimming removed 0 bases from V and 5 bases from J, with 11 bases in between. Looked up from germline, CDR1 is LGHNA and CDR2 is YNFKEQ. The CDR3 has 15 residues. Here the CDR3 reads CASSQDNGLDQPQHF. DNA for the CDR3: TGTGCCAGCAGCCAAGATAACGGCCTTGATCAGCCCCAGCATTTT.

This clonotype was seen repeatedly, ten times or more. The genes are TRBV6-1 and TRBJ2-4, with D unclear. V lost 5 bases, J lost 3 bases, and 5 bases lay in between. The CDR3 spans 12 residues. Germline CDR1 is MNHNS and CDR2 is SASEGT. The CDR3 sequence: CASSSDKNIQYF. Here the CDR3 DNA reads TGTGCCAGCAGTTCGGACAAAAACATTCAGTACTTC.

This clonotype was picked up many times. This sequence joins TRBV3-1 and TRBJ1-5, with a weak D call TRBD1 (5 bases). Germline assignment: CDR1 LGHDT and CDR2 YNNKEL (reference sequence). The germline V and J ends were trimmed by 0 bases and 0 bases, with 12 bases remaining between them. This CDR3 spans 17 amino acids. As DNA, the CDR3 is TGTGCCAGCAGCCAAGACAGGAAAGGGGTTAGCAATCAGCCCCAGCATTTT. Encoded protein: CASSQDRKGVSNQPQHF.

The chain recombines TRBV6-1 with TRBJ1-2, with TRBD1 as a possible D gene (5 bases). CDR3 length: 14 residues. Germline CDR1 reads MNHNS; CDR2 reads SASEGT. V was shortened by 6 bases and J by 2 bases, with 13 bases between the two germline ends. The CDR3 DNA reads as TGTGCCAGCAGACCAGGGAGTACGAACTATGGCTACACCTTC. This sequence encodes CASRPGSTNYGYTF.

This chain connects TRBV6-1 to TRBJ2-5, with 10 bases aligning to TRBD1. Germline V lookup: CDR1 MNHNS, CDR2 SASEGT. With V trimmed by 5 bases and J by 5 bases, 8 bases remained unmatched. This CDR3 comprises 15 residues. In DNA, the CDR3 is TGTGCCAGCAGTAAGGGACAGGGGTTGGGTGAGACCCAGTACTTC. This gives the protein CASSKGQGLGETQYF.

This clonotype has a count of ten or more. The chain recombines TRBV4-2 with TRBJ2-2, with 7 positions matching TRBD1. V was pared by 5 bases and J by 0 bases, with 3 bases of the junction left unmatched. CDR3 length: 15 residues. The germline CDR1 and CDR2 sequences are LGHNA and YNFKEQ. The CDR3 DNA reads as TGTGCCAGCAGCTGGGACAGCGCGAACACCGGGGAGCTGTTTTTT. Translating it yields CASSWDSANTGELFF.

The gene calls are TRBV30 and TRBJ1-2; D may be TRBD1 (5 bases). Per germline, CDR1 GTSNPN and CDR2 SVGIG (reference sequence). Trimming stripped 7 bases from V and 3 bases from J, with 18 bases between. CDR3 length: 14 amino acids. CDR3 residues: CAFGGQGLDYGYTF. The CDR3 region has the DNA TGTGCCTTCGGCGGGCAGGGTCTTGACTATGGCTACACCTTC.

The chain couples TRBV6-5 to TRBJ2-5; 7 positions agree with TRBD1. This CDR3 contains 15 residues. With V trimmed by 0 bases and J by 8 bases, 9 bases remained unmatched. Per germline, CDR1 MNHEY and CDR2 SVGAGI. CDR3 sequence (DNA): TGTGCCAGCAGTTACTCGGGGACAGCCCTAGATACCCAGTACTTC. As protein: CASSYSGTALDTQYF.

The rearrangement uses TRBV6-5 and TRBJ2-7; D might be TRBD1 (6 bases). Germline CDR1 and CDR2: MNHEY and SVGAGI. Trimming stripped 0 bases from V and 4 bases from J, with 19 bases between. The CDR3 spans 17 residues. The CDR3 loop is CASSYSSRGPLLYEQYF. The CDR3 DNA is TGTGCCAGCAGTTACTCGTCCAGGGGACCACTCTTGTACGAGCAGTACTTC.

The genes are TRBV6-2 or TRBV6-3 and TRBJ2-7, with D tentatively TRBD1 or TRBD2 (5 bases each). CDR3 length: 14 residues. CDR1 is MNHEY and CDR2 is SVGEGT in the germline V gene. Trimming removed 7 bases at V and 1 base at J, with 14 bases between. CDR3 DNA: TGTGCCAGCAAGCGAGGGACGGAGTCCTACGAGCAGTACTTC. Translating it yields CASKRGTESYEQYF.

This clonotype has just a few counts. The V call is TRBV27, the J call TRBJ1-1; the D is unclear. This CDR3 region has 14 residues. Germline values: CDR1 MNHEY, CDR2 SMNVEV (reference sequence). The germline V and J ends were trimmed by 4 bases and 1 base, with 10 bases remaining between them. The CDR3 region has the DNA TGTGCCAGCAGTTCCATCACACCGAACACTGAAGCTTTCTTT. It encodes CASSSITPNTEAFF.

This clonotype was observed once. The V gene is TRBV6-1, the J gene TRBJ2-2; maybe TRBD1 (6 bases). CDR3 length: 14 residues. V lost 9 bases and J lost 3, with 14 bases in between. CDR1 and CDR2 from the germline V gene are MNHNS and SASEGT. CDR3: CASQGSSYTGELFF. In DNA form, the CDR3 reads TGTGCCAGTCAGGGGTCCTCATACACCGGGGAGCTGTTTTTT.

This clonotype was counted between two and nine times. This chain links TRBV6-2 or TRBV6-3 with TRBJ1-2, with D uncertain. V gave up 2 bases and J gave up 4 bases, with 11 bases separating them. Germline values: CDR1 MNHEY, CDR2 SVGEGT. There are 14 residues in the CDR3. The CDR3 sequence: CASSYGGPRYGYTF. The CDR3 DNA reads TGTGCCAGCAGTTACGGAGGGCCGCGCTATGGCTACACCTTC.

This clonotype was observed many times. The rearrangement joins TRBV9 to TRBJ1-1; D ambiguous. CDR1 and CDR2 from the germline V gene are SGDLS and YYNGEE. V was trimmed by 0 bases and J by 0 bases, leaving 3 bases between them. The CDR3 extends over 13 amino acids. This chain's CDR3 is CASSVGMNTEAFF. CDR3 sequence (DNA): TGTGCCAGCAGCGTAGGGATGAACACTGAAGCTTTCTTT.

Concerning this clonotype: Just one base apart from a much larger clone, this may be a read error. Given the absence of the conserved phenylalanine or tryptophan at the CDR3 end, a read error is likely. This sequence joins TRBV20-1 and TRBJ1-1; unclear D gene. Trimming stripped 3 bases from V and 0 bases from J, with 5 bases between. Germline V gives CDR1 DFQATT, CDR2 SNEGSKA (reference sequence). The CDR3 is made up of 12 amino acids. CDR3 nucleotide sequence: TGCAGTGCTAGTGGTCTGAACACTGAAGCTTTCTTA. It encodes CSASGLNTEAFL.

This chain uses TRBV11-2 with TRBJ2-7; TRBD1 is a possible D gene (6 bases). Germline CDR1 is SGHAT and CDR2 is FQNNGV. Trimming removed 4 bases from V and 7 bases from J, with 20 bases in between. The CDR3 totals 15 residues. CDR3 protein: CASSSTGITTGEQYF. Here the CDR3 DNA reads TGTGCCAGCAGCTCTACAGGGATTACGACGGGGGAGCAGTACTTC. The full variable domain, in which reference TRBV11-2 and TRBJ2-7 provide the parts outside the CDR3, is EAGVAQSPRYKIIEKRQSVAFWCNPISGHATLYWYQQILGQGPKLLIQFQNNGVVDDSQLPKDRFSAERLKGVDSTLKIQPAKLEDSAVYLCASSSTGITTGEQYFGPGTRLTVT.

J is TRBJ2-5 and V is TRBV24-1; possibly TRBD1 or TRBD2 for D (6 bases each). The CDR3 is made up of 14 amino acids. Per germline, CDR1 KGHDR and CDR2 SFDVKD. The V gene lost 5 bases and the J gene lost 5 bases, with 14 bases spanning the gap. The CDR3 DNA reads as TGTGCCACCAGTGCTCTGGGGGGCCGGGAGACCCAGTACTTC. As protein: CATSALGGRETQYF.